The 3 T cell receptor beta chains presented below share a single source sample, sequenced in a study of blood T cell repertoires in COVID-19 (TCRdb year 2020). To prepare the library, the immunoSEQ multiplex PCR assay was applied. TCRdb took over this immuneACCESS table, retaining in-frame rearrangements with V and J assigned. Such tables are incomplete; in checked studies, under half of the missing clones stem from an unresolved V gene, and the remainder is unexplained. The sample has about 160,000 clones on record, around 87% of them singletons. The ten most abundant clones make up around 10% of the sample. The specimen was peripheral blood. Receptors originate from a woman in her 70s with COVID-19, enrolled during active disease.

The chain carries TRBV6-1 and TRBJ1-2; D is unresolved. The CDR3 length is 13 residues. CDR1 is MNHNS and CDR2 is SASEGT in the germline V gene. V dropped 3 bases and J dropped 4 bases, with 9 bases sitting between them. As DNA, the CDR3 is TGTGCCAGCAGTGAGAGAGGCCTCTATGGCTACACCTTC. Translating gives CASSERGLYGYTF.

Here the CDR3 reads CASSPGQFTNEKLFF. CDR3 DNA: TGTGCCAGCAGCCCAGGACAGTTTACTAATGAAAAACTGTTTTTT. V is TRBV6-5 and J is TRBJ1-4; a weak D match, TRBD1 (6 bases). V was cut by 6 bases and J by 2 bases, with 13 bases left in between. The CDR3 has 15 residues. CDR1 and CDR2 from the germline V gene are MNHEY and SVGAGI.

The chain has TRBV29-1 and TRBJ1-1; 9 bases match TRBD1. CDR3 length: 14 residues. Germline assignment: CDR1 SQVTM and CDR2 ANQGSEA. Trimming removed 2 bases from V and 5 bases from J; junction bases left unmatched: 6. The CDR3 sequence: CSVERTGAGTEAFF. As DNA, the CDR3 is TGCAGCGTTGAAAGGACAGGGGCCGGAACTGAAGCTTTCTTT.